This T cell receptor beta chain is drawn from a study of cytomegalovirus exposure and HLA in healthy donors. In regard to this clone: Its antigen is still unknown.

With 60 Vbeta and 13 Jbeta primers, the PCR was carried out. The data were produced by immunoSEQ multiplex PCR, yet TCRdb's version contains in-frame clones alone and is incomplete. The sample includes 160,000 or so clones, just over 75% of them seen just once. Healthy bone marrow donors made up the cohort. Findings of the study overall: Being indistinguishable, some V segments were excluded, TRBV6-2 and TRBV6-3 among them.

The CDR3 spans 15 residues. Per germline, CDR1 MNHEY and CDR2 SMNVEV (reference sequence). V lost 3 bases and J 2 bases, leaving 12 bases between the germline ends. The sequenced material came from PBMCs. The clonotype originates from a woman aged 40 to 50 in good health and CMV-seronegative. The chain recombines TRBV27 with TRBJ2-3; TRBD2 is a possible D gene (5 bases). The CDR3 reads CASSFSGSPTDTQYF. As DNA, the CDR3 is TGTGCCAGCAGTTTTTCGGGATCCCCCACAGATACGCAGTATTTT.